This T cell receptor beta chain was recovered during a study of technical replicates of blood from a few donors (dated by TCRdb to about 2017). On this clone: Its antigen specificity is not known. Per-nucleotide qualities are absent, and no much larger clonotype sits a single base away.

Library method: the immunoSEQ multiplex PCR assay. Entries here come from immuneACCESS through TCRdb and include only in-frame sequences with V and J called. Some clones fail to appear in such tables; in the studies checked, an unresolved V gene covers under half of the shortfall, and the cause of the remainder is unknown. For this sample there are around 69,000 clones; nearly 98% appear just once. In total, the top ten clones hold less than 0.25% of the sample. The CDR3 holds 17 amino acids from the cysteine to the phenylalanine. The kept DNA is CDR3 alone, 51 bases in frame from the first base. V is clipped by 6 bases and J by 0 bases, and the sequence between their germline boundaries is 21 bases long. The germline V gene sets CDR1 to SGHVS and CDR2 to FNYEAQ.

This sequence was found in a human donor in good health. The material sequenced was T cells isolated from PBMCs. The rearrangement joined TRBV7-6 to TRBJ2-7; a tentative D match to TRBD1 spans 5 bases. The nucleotide sequence reads as follows: TGTGCCAGCAGTCCAAACCTGCGGACATTGAGCTCCTACGAGCAGTACTTC. Its protein product is CASSPNLRTLSSYEQYF.